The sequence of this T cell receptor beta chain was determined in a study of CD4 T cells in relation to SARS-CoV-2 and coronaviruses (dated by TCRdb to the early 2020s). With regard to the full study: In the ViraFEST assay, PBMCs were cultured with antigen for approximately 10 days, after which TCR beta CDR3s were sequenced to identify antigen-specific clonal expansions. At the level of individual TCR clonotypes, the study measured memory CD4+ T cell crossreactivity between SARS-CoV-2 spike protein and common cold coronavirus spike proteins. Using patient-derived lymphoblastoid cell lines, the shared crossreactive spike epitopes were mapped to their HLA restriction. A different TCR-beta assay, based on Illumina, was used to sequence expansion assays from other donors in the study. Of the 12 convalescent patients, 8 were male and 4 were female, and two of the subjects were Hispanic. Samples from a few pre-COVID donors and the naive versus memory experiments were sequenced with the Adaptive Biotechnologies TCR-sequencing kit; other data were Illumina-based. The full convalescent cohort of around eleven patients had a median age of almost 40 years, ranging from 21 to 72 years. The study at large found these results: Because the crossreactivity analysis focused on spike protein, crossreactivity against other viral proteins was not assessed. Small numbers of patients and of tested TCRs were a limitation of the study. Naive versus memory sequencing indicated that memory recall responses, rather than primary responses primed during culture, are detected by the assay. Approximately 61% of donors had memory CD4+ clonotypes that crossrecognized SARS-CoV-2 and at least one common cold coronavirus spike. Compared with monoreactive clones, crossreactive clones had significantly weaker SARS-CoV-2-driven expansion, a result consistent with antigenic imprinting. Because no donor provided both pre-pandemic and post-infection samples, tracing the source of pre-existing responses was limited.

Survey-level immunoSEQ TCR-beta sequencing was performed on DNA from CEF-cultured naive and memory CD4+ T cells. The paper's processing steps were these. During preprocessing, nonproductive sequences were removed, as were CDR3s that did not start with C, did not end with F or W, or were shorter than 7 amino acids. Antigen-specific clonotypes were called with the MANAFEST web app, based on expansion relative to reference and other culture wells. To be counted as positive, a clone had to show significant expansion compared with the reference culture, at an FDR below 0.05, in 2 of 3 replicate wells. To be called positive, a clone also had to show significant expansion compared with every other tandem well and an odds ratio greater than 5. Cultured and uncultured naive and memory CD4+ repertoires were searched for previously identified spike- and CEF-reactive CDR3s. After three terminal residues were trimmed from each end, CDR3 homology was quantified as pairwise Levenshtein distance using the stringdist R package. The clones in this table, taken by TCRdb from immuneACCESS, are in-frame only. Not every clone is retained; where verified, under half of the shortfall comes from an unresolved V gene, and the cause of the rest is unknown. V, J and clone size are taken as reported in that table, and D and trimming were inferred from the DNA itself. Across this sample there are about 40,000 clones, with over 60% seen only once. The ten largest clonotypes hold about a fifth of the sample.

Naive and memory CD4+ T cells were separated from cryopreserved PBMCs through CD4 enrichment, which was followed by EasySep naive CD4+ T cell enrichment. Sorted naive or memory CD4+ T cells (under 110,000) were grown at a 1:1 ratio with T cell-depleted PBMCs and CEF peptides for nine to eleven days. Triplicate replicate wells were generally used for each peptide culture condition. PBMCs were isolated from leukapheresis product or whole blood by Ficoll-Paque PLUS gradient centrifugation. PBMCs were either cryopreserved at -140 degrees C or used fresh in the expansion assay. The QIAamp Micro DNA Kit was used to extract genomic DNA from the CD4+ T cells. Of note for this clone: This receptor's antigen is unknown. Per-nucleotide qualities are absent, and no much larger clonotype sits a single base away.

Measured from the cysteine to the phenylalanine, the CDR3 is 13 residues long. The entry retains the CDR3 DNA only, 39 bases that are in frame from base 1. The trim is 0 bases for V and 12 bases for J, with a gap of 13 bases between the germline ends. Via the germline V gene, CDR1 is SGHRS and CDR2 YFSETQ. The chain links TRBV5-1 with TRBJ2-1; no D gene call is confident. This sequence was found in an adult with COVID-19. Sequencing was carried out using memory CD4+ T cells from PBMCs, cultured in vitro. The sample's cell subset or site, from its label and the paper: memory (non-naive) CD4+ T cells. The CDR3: CASSLADRDRQFF. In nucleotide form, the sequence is TGCGCCAGCAGCTTGGCCGATAGGGATCGGCAGTTCTTC.